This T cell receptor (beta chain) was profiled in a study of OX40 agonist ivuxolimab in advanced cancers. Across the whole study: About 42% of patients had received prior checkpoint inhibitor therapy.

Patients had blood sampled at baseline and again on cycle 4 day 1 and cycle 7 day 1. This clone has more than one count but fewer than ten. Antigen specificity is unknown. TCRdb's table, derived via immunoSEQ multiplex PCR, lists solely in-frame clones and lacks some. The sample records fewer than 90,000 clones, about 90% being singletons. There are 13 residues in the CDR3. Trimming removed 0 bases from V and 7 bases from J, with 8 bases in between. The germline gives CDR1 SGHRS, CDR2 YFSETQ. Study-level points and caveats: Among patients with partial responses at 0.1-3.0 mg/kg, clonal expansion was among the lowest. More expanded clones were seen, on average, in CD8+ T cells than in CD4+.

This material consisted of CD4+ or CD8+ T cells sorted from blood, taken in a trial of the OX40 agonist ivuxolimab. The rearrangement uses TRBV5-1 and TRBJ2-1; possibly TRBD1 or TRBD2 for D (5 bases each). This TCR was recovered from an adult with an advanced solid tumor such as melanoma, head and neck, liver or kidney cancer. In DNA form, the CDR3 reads TGCGCCAGCAGCTTGGGAGGGGCAAATGAGCAGTTCTTC. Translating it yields CASSLGGANEQFF.